Sequencing of this T cell receptor (beta chain) was carried out in a study of cytomegalovirus exposure and HLA in healthy donors (dated by TCRdb to between 2016 and 2019). Study-wide context: An earlier analysis of 587 of the donors reported under 300 Gb of sequence data and 95 million to 120 million unique TCR beta sequences obtained from about 179 million T cells. A later analysis re-examined previously published TCR beta repertoires from about 700 donors and added high-resolution HLA genotyping to investigate patterns of TCR occurrence. Both class I and class II loci were covered by HLA typing, at four-digit resolution. Every repertoire in the discovery cohort had been generated on one and the same sequencing platform. Among some 410 genotyped donors of the cohort, an average of about 240,000 unique TCR beta nucleotide sequences were sequenced per donor, around 20% of them non-productive. A later genetic analysis took genome-wide SNP genotypes for about 55% of the roughly 700 donors and used that subset as a discovery cohort. Among the roughly 400 genotyped donors, about 85% belonged to the genetic ancestry cluster associated with self-reported Caucasian donors. Along with the roughly 610-subject first cohort, a separate validation cohort of over a hundred different subjects was used. Typing coverage differed by locus: A, B, C, DRB1 and DQB1 were typed in roughly 620-630 donors, DQA1 in 500 to 550, DPA1 in around 580, and DPB1 in around 440. An earlier analysis of fewer than 750 of the donors used high-throughput TCR beta sequencing to judge whether each TCR beta V gene segment behaved as functional or pseudogenic. In the later analysis, no new phenotypic data were used to find candidate immune exposures; instead, reliance was placed on TCR beta sequences and their occurrence across donors. The aim of the study was to test whether cataloging public T cell receptors could identify signatures of past pathogen exposure. The T cell repertoires of 550 to 850 subjects were profiled by immunosequencing and related to cytomegalovirus serostatus. High-throughput TCR immunosequencing, statistical association of individual TCRs with disease status, and machine learning were combined to predict cytomegalovirus infection status. Roughly 5 DR-DQ haplotypes were handled as single units for association and clustering because linkage in the cohort was strong. An early release covering approximately 600 HLA-typed donors comprised approximately 300 gigabases of sequencing data and around 80 million unique TCR sequences. Donor age, sex, ethnicity and CMV serostatus were compiled alongside the repertoire data.

What the authors observed across the whole study: Most TCR sequences were observed very rarely across donors, whereas some public TCRs were present in many individuals. In an earlier analysis of some 500 of the donors, most TCR beta V segments appeared in productive rearrangements about 87% or about 30% of the time, broadly matching IMGT annotations. A cluster of highly shared sequence variants was judged likely to be a technical artifact of the sequencing pipeline. Linkage disequilibrium might explain the correlated functional status among segregating V segments, but an unknown experimental factor could not be ruled out. For the cohort, immune exposure information was limited to CMV serostatus. A further reported finding was that TCR beta sequences accurately predicted the HLA-A and HLA-B alleles for most subjects in the first cohort. In a later genetic analysis, a missense DCLRE1C variant was associated with V-gene and J-gene trimming of TCR beta chains, and the association was replicated in an independent cohort. The study gave a list of more than 150 TCR beta chains associated with cytomegalovirus. Strong co-occurrence of HLA alleles, especially DR and DQ, made assigning TCR associations to individual alleles difficult. Most CMV-associated TCR beta chains appeared to be HLA-restricted in a later analysis, and the HLA associations seemed to be driven largely by CMV exposure. Compared with equally common non-associated chains, HLA-associated TCR beta chains in a later analysis were more clonally expanded and had lower generation probabilities. This cohort had only TCR beta chains sequenced, and the lack of alpha or paired-chain data limited which features could be detected. A later analysis associated about 17,000 TCR beta sequences with specific HLA alleles at a false discovery rate of 0.05. The earlier analysis of around 600 of the donors excluded approximately 15 rarely observed V segments, including chromosome 9 orphons, because counts were too low. In vitro tests confirmed that three of the cytomegalovirus-associated TCR beta chains recognize cytomegalovirus antigens. HLA typing was unavailable for some donors at each locus, so association tests used only the typed subset. The authors suggested that the approach could potentially be extended to other disease states and immunological phenotypes. In a later analysis, the rate of TCR association differed among HLA loci, with DRB1 alleles having the most associated TCRs and HLA-C alleles having the fewest. Several of the top co-occurrence clusters appeared to be linked to parvovirus B19, influenza, CMV and Epstein-Barr virus, according to a later analysis. Because the 87-base-pair reads could not distinguish some IMGT-functional V segments, including TRBV6-2 and TRBV6-3, those segments were excluded. The classifier was reported to diagnose cytomegalovirus status with high specificity and sensitivity in both the original cohort and the validation cohort. In a later genetic analysis, fewer N-insertions in productive TCRs were reported among donors in an Asian-associated ancestry cluster than the roughly 700-donor mean. Roughly uniform sequencing depth across donors was assumed in presence/absence analyses, although this assumption may not hold.

CDR1 and CDR2 are read off the germline V gene as MDHEN and SYDVKM. V sheds 5 bases and J sheds 0 bases, leaving 8 bases between their ends. The CDR3 goes from the cysteine to the phenylalanine over 14 residues. The entry retains the CDR3 DNA only, 42 bases that are in frame from base 1. The library was obtained by the immunoSEQ multiplex PCR assay. For the multiplex PCR, a mixture combining 60 forward primers for TCR Vbeta segments and 13 reverse primers for TCR Jbeta segments was used. A multiplex PCR assay on genomic DNA amplified the CDR3 region of rearranged TCR beta genes. Amplified TCR beta libraries were sequenced as 87-base-pair reads on the Illumina HiSeq System. Turning to the authors' computational methods: Across the 670 or so repertoires, a later analysis counted roughly 77 million unique TCR beta chains, some 11 million of which were shared by at least two donors. Raw reads were error-corrected and collapsed into unique sequences by a nearest-neighbor algorithm in which closely related sequences were merged to remove PCR and sequencing errors. CDR3 sequences were aligned to IMGT reference sequences to assign V, D and J gene segments. For a sequence to be retained, at least a six-nucleotide match to both a V gene segment and a J gene segment was required. A rearrangement counted as productive if the CDR3 had no stop codons and remained in frame with V and J, and every other rearrangement counted as non-productive. CDR3 was defined according to IMGT convention as the region running from the second conserved V-encoded cysteine to the conserved J-encoded phenylalanine. In an earlier analysis of more than 550 of the donors, sequences lacking an unambiguous match to a single V gene segment were excluded. An earlier analysis of under 750 of the donors called V segments functional above 56.7% productive rearrangements and segregating when the between-donor standard deviation exceeded 5%. A statistical classification framework was built for diagnosing cytomegalovirus status from the catalog of TCR beta chain sequences. In a later analysis, V and J genes were assigned by comparing TCR nucleotide sequences against IMGT/GENE-DB human TR gene sequences. The TCRdist pipeline was used in a later analysis to assign CDR3 sequences and most-parsimonious VDJ recombination scenarios. In a later analysis, every TCR beta chain was defined by the combination of its CDR3 amino acid sequence and its V-gene family, and reads without a unique V-gene family were dropped. To address suspected cross-contamination and a sequencing artifact, a later analysis removed under 600 highly shared, low-generation-probability nucleotide sequences. For each public chain, a later analysis derived a clonal expansion index from normalized ranks of inferred template counts within each repertoire. In a later analysis, generation probabilities were computed with a VDJ recombination model fitted to out-of-frame rearrangements, and the resulting probabilities were checked against IGoR. In a later analysis, TCR-TCR, TCR-HLA and TCR-CMV co-occurrence was scored with hypergeometric tests, and a repertoire-size bias correction was applied to TCR pairs. To estimate false discovery rates, a later analysis permuted the HLA or CMV assignments 20 times. In a later analysis, co-occurring TCRs were grouped with DBSCAN, and TCRdist sequence similarity was added when clustering was performed within HLA-allele-positive subsets. Repertoires with fewer than 30,000 or more than 120,000 public chains, plus five repertoires with anomalous nucleotide sharing, were excluded from co-occurrence clustering. This is the immuneACCESS table as TCRdb keeps it, with only in-frame sequences that have V and J called. A part of the clones is gone; compared with another copy, unresolved V genes explain less than half, and the rest is unexplained. That table is the source of V, J and clone size, and D and trimming were worked out from the DNA. For this sample, the table gives around 84,000 clones. The leading ten clones occupy about 4.6% of the sample.

As to this clone: Its antigen is unknown.

The cohort consisted of 600 to 750 healthy bone marrow donors. All cohort members were sampled while nominally healthy, although unrecorded immune exposures were likely present. The donor tested CMV seronegative, placing the donor among the 350 or so seronegative members of the cohort. A peripheral blood sample was provided by each donor, and peripheral blood mononuclear cells were used for TCR beta sequencing. Genomic DNA was extracted from the blood cell samples with the Qiagen DNeasy Blood Extraction Kit. Sequenced sample: PBMCs. This TCR was sampled from a man aged 25 to 45 in good health and CMV-seronegative. The chain joins TRBV28 to TRBJ1-3; the D gene remains uncertain. At the DNA level, the sequence is TGTGCCAGCAGTGTCGGAGGCTCTGGAAACACCATATATTTT. It is translated as CASSVGGSGNTIYF.